Below, 15 T cell receptor beta chains from the same sample are listed, as sequenced in a study. In TCRdb, the 5' RACE reads were re-called with MiXCR into one record per CDR3 protein. The sample shows some 44,000 distinct CDR3 sequences, roughly 31% of them seen only once. Material for sequencing was tumor-infiltrating memory CD4+ T cells sorted from the breast tumor. The sample's subset: memory CD4+ T cells, CD4+CD45RO+CD25-. These TCRs come from a female donor with breast cancer.

The chain combines TRBV5-1 with TRBJ2-3; perhaps TRBD2 as D (6 bases). V gave up 1 base and J gave up 3 bases, with 9 bases separating them. The CDR3 spans 14 residues. Germline V gives CDR1 SGHRS, CDR2 YFSETQ. The CDR3 sequence: CASSLTGETDTQYF. The CDR3 DNA sequence: TGCGCCAGCAGCTTGACGGGAGAGACAGATACGCAGTATTTT.

This clonotype occurred a few times. The chain joins TRBV9 to TRBJ2-6; D call uncertain. V lost 0 bases to trimming and J lost 0 bases, with 10 bases between them. The CDR3 is 17 residues long. In germline, CDR1 is SGDLS, CDR2 YYNGEE. CDR3 coding DNA: TGTGCCAGCAGCGTAGAACTCCGATTCTCTGGGGCCAACGTCCTGACTTTC. Encoded protein: CASSVELRFSGANVLTF. The variable domain in full, with the rest retrieved from reference TRBV9 and TRBJ2-6, is DSGVTQTPKHLITATGQRVTLRCSPRSGDLSVYWYQQSLDQGLQFLIQYYNGEERAKGNILERFSAQQFPDLHSELNLSSLELGDSALYFCASSVELRFSGANVLTFGAGSRLTVL.

This clonotype was picked up a small number of times. This chain uses TRBV28 with TRBJ2-6, with 8 nucleotides matching TRBD1. CDR3 size: 16 residues. Looked up from germline, CDR1 is MDHEN and CDR2 is SYDVKM. J was trimmed by 0 bases and V by 6 bases; bases with no gene match: 4. In DNA, the CDR3 is TGTGCCAGCAGCTGGGACAGGAGCTCTGGGGCCAACGTCCTGACTTTC. Translated, it gives CASSWDRSSGANVLTF.

Ten or more counts support this clonotype. V gene TRBV7-2 combines with J gene TRBJ1-6, with D unresolved. The germline V gene has CDR1 SGHTA and CDR2 FQGNSA. V lost 5 bases and J lost 8, with 13 bases in between. The CDR3 loop spans 14 amino acids. The CDR3 nucleotides are TGTGCCAGCAGCCCGGCCATCTCGGATTCACCCCTCCACTTT. Amino acids: CASSPAISDSPLHF.

The V and J genes are TRBV5-4 and TRBJ2-1, with TRBD2 matching over 11 bases. CDR1 and CDR2 (germline): SGHNT, YYREEE (reference sequence). With V trimmed by 0 bases and J by 4 bases, 6 bases remained unmatched. CDR3 size: 17 residues. CDR3 nucleotide sequence: TGTGCCAGCAGCTTGGATTCTCTAGCGGGGGGTTACAATGAGCAGTTCTTC. Its translation is CASSLDSLAGGYNEQFF.

This sequence joins TRBV5-1 and TRBJ2-3; 10 bases are a match to TRBD2. V dropped 1 base and J dropped 6; count of bases not matched to a gene: 8. The CDR3 extends over 16 amino acids. Looked up from germline, CDR1 is SGHRS and CDR2 is YFSETQ. The CDR3: CASSLLLAGVLDTQYF. The CDR3 DNA reads TGCGCCAGCAGCTTGCTTCTAGCGGGAGTCCTGGATACGCAGTATTTT.

J is TRBJ1-4 and V is TRBV20-1; no reliable D call. This CDR3 comprises 14 residues. Trimming pared 6 bases from V and 0 bases from J, leaving 11 bases between. Germline V gene sequence: CDR1 DFQATT, CDR2 SNEGSKA (reference sequence). The CDR3 nucleotides read TGCAGTGCGGTTGACCGAGCAACTAATGAAAAACTGTTTTTT. It translates to CSAVDRATNEKLFF.

This rearrangement joins TRBV12-3 or TRBV12-4 to TRBJ2-5; 11 bases agree with TRBD2. J gave up 3 bases and V 6 bases, and 3 bases lay outside the gene matches. The length of the CDR3 is 14 residues. The CDR3 nucleotides read TGTGCCAGCAGACAGACTAGCGGGGAAGAGACCCAGTACTTC. This translates into CASRQTSGEETQYF.

This clonotype was detected many times. The rearrangement links TRBV5-1 to TRBJ2-7; 10 bases are a match to TRBD2. J was trimmed by 2 bases and V by 4 bases; bases with no gene match: 3. Looked up from germline, CDR1 is SGHRS and CDR2 is YFSETQ. This CDR3 region has 14 residues. For the CDR3, the DNA is TGCGCCAGCAGCCCTAGCGGGAGTGCCTACGAGCAGTACTTC. This sequence encodes CASSPSGSAYEQYF.

The V gene is TRBV20-1, the J gene TRBJ2-1, with unresolved D. This CDR3 region has 11 residues. The V end lost 6 bases, the J end lost 14 bases, and 17 bases lay between the germline ends. Looked up from germline, CDR1 is DFQATT and CDR2 is SNEGSKA (reference sequence). This chain's CDR3 is CSASISAAEFF. The CDR3 DNA reads as TGCAGTGCCTCTATAAGCGCCGCCGAGTTCTTC.

This clonotype was counted a few times. The chain recombines TRBV5-1 with TRBJ2-7, with D possibly being TRBD2 (5 bases). Looked up from germline, CDR1 is SGHRS and CDR2 is YFSETQ. CDR3 size: 15 residues. Trimming stripped 4 bases from V and 3 bases from J, with 17 bases between. CDR3 coding DNA: TGCGCCAGCAGCCATACGGGGAGCCGGAGCTACGAGCAGTACTTC. It is translated as CASSHTGSRSYEQYF.

This clonotype is termed medium-sized (0.01 to 0.1%). The J gene is TRBJ2-5, the V gene TRBV4-1, with 10 bases that match TRBD2. The CDR3 contains 14 residues. Germline CDR1 reads MGHRA; CDR2 reads YSYEKL. The J segment lost 4 bases and the V segment lost 3 bases, leaving 2 bases of the junction unmatched. CDR3 nucleotides: TGCGCCAGCAGCCAGGCTAGCGGGGGAGAGACCCAGTACTTC. Translating gives CASSQASGGETQYF.

The chain carries TRBV20-1 and TRBJ2-1; a possible D gene is TRBD2 (7 bases). Trimming left V 6 bases short and J 1 base short, with 22 bases between. The CDR3 consists of 17 residues. Per germline, CDR1 DFQATT and CDR2 SNEGSKA (reference sequence). In nucleotides, the CDR3 is TGCAGTGCCCTAGTGAGGACGGGGGGCGCATCCTACAATGAGCAGTTCTTC. Translation gives CSALVRTGGASYNEQFF.

This clonotype was seen only a few times. The CDR3 sequence: CSARVVGLGPHGYTF. The CDR3 bases are TGCAGTGCTAGAGTAGTGGGCTTGGGACCTCATGGCTACACCTTC. This sequence joins TRBV20-1 and TRBJ1-2; the D gene is possibly TRBD1 (5 bases). Per germline, CDR1 DFQATT and CDR2 SNEGSKA (reference sequence). There are 15 residues in the CDR3. The V end lost 1 base, the J end lost 6 bases, and 18 bases lay between the germline ends.

The chain couples TRBV20-1 to TRBJ2-3; D may be TRBD1 (6 bases). CDR1 and CDR2 (germline): DFQATT, SNEGSKA (reference sequence). This CDR3 comprises 16 residues. V lost 6 bases and J 2 bases, leaving 21 bases between the germline ends. CDR3 nucleotides: TGCAGTGCCCAAGAAAGGGACCCAGGGGTCACAGATACGCAGTATTTT. This encodes CSAQERDPGVTDTQYF.